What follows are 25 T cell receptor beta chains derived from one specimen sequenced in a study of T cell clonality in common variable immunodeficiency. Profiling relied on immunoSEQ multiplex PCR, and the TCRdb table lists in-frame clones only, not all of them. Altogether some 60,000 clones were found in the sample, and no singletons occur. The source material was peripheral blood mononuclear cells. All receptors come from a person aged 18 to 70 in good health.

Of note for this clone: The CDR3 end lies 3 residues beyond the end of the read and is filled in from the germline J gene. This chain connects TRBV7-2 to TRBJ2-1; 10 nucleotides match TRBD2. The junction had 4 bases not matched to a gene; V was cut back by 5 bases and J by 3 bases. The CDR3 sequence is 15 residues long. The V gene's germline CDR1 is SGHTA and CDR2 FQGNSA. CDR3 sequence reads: CASSPSGRDYNEQFF. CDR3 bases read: TGTGCCAGCAGCCCAAGCGGGAGGGACTACAATGAG.

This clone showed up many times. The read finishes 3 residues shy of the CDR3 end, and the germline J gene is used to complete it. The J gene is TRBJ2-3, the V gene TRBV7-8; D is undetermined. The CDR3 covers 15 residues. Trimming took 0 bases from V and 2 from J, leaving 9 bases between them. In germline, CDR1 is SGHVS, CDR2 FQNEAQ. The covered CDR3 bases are TGTGCCAGCAGCTTAGCGCGGCAGCTCACAGATACG. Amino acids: CASSLARQLTDT. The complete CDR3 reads CASSLARQLTDTQYF. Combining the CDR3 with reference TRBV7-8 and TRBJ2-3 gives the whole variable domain GAGVSQSPRYKVAKRGQDVALRCDPISGHVSLFWYQQALGQGPEFLTYFQNEAQLDKSGLPSDRFFAERPEGSVSTLKIQRTQQEDSAVYLCASSLARQLTDTQYFGPGTRLTVL.

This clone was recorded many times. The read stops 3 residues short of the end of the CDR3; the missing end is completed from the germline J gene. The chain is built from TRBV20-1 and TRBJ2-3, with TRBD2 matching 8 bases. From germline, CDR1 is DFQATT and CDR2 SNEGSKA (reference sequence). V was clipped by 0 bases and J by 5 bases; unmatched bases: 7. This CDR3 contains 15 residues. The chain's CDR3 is CSAREGGLVLDTQYF. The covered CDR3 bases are TGCAGTGCTAGAGAGGGGGGACTAGTTCTAGATACG.

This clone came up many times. The CDR3 bases that were read are TGTGCCAGTCGGACTAGCGGAGAGACC. It yields the protein CASRTSGET. The entire CDR3 protein is CASRTSGETQYF. The chain employs TRBV28 and TRBJ2-5; TRBD2 matches at 10 bases. The CDR3 end falls 3 residues outside the read, so it is completed with the germline J gene. The CDR3 sequence is 12 residues long. Germline V gene lookup returns CDR1 MDHEN and CDR2 SYDVKM. After removal of 9 bases from V and 4 bases from J, the junction contained 2 bases not matched to a gene.

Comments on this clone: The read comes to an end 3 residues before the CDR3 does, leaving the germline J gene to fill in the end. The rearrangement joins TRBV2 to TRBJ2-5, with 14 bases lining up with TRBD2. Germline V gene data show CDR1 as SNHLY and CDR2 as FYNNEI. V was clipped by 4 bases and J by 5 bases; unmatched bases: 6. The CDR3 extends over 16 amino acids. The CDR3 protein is CASSAGTSGSRETQYF. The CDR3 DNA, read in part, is TGTGCCAGCAGTGCCGGGACTAGCGGGAGCCGGGAGACC.

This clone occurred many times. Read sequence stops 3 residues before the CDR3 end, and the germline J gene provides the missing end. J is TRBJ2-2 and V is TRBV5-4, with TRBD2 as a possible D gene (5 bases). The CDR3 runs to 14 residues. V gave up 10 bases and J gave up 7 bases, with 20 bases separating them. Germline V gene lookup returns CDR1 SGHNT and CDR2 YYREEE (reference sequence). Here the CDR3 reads CAARTRGDIGELFF. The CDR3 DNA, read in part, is TGTGCCGCCCGTACTAGAGGTGATATCGGGGAG. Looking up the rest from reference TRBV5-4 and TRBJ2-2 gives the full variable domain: ETGVTQSPTHLIKTRGQQVTLRCSSQSGHNTVSWYQQALGQGPQFIFQYYREEENGRGNFPPRFSGLQFPNYSSELNVNALELDDSALYLCAARTRGDIGELFFGEGSRLTVL.

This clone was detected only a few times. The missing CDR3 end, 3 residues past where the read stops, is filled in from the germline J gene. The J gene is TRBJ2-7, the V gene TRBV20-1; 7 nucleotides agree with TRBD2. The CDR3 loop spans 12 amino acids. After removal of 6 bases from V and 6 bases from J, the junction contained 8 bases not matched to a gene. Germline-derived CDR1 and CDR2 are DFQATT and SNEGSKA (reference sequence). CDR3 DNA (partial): TGCAGTGCACTGGCGGGAGTAGCCGAG. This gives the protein CSALAGVAE. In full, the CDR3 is CSALAGVAEQYF.

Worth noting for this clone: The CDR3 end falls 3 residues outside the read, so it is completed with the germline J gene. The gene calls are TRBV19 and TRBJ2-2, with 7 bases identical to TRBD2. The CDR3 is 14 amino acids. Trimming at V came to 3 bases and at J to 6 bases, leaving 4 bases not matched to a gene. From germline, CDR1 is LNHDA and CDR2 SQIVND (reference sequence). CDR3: CASSIQGGSGELFF. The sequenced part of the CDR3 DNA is TGTGCCAGTAGTATCCAGGGAGGGTCCGGGGAG.

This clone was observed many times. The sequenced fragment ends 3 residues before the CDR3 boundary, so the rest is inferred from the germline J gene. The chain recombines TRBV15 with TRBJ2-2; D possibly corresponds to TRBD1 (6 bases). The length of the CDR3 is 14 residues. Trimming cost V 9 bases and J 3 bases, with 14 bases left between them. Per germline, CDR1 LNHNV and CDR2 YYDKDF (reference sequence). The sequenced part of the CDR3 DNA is TGTGCCACTGGCACAGGGAAAGACACCGGGGAG. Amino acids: CATGTGKDTGE. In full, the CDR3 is CATGTGKDTGELFF. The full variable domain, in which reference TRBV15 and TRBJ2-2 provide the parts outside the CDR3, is DAMVIQNPRYQVTQFGKPVTLSCSQTLNHNVMYWYQQKSSQAPKLLFHYYDKDFNNEADTPDNFQSRRPNTSFCFLDIRSPGLGDTAMYLCATGTGKDTGELFFGEGSRLTVL.

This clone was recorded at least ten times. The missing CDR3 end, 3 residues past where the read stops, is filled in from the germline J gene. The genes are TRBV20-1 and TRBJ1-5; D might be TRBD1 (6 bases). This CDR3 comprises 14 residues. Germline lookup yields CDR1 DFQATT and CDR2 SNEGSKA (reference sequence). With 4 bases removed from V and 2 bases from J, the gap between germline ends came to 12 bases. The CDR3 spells CSATRGRGNQPQHF. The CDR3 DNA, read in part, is TGCAGTGCTACGAGGGGGAGGGGCAATCAGCCC.

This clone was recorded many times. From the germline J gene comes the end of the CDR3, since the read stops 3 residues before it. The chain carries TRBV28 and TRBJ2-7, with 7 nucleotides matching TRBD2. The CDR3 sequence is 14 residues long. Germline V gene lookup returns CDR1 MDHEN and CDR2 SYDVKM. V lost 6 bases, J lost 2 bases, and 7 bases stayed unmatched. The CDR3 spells CASSETSEAYEQYF. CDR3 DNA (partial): TGTGCCAGCAGCGAAACTAGCGAAGCCTACGAG.

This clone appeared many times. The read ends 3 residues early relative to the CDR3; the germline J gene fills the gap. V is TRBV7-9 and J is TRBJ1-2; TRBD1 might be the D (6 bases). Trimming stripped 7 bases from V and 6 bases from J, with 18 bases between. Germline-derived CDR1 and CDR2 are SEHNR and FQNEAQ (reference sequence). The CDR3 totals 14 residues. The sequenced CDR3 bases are TGTGCCAGCAATAGAGGTACAGGGCTAGATGGC. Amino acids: CASNRGTGLDG. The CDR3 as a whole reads CASNRGTGLDGYTF.

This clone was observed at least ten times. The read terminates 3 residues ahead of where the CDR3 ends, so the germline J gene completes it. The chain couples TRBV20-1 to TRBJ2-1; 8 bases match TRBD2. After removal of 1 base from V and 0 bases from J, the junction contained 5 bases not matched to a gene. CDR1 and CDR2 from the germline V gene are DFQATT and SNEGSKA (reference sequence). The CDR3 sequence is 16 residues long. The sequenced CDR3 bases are TGCAGTGCTAGAGTCGAGACTAGCGACTCCTACAATGAG. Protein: CSARVETSDSYNE. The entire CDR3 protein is CSARVETSDSYNEQFF.

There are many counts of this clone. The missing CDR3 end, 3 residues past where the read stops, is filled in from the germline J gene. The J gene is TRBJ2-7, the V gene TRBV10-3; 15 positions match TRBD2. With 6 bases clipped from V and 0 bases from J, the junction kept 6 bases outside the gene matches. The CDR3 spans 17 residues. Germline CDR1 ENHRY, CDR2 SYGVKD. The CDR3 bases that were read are TGTGCCATCAGGCCGGGACTAGCGGGAGGTTACTCCTACGAG. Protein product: CAIRPGLAGGYSYE. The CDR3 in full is CAIRPGLAGGYSYEQYF.

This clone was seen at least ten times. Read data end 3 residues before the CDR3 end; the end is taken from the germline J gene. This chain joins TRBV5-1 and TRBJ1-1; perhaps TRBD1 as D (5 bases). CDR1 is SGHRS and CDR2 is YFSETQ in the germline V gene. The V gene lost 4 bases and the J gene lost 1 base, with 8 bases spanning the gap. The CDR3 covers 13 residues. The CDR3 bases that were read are TGCGCCAGCAGCGTTGACAGGAACACTGAA. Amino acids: CASSVDRNTE. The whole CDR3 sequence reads CASSVDRNTEAFF.

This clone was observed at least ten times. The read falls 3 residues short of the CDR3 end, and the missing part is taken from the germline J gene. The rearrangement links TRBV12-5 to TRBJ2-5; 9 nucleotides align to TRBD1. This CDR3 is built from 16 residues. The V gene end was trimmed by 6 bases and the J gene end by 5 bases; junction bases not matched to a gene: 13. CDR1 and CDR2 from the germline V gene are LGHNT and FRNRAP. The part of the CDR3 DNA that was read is TGTGCTAGTGGCGTATCCCTTGGACAGGGGTCGGAGACC. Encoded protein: CASGVSLGQGSET. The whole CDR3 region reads CASGVSLGQGSETQYF.

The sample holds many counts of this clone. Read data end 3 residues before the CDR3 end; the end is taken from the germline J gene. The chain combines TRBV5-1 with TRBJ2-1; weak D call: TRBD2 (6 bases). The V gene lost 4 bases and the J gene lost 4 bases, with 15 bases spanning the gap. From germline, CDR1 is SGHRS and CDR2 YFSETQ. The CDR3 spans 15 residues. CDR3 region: CASSLTPSVYNEQFF. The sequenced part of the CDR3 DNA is TGCGCCAGCAGCCTCACCCCTAGCGTATACAATGAG.

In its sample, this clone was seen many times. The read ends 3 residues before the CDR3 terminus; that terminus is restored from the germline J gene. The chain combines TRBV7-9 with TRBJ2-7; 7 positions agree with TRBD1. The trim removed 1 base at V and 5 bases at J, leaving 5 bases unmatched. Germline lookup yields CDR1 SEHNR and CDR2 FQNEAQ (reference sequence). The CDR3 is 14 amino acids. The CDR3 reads CASSLGTGDHEQYF. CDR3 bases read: TGTGCCAGCAGCTTAGGGACAGGTGACCACGAG.

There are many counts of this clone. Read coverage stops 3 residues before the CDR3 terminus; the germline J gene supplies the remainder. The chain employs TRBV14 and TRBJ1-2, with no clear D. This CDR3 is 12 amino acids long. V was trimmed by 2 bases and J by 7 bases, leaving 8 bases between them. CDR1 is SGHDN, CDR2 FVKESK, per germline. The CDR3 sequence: CASSQSLLGYTF. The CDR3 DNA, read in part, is TGTGCCAGCAGCCAATCACTGCTTGGC.

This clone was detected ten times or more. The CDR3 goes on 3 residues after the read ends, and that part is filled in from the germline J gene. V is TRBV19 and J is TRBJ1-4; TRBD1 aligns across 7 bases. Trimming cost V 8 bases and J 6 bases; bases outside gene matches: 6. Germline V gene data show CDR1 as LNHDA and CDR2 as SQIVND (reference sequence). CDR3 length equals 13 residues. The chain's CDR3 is CASATGRHEKLFF. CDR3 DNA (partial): TGTGCCAGTGCGACAGGGAGACATGAAAAA.

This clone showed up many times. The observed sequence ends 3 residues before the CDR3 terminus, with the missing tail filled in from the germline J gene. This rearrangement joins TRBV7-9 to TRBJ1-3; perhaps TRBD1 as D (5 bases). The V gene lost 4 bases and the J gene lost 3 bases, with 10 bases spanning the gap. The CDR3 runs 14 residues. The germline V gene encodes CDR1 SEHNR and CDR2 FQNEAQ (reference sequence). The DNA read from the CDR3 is TGTGCCAGCAGCTGGGGCAGGGTTGGAAACACC. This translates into CASSWGRVGNT. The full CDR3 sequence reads CASSWGRVGNTIYF.

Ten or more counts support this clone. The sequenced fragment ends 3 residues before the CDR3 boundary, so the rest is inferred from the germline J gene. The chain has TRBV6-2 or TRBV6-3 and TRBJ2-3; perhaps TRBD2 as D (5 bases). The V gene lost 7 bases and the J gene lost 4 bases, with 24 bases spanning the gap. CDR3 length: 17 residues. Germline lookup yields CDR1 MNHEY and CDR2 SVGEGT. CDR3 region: CASTERIGLRGADTQYF. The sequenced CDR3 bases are TGTGCCAGCACCGAGCGTATCGGACTCCGAGGCGCAGATACG.

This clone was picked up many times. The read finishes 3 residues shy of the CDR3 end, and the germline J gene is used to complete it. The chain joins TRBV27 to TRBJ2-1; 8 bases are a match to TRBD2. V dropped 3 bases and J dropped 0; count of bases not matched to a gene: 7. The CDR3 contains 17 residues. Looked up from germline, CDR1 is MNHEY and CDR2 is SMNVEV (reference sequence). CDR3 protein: CASSLSTSGSSYNEQFF. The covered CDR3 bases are TGTGCCAGCAGTTTGTCTACTAGCGGAAGCTCCTACAATGAG.

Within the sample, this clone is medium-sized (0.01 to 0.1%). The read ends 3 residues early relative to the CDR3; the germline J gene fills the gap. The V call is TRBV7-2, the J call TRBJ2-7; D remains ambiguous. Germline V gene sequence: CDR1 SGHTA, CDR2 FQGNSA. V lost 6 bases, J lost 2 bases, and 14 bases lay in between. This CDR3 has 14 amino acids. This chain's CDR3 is CASSRGPSTYEQYF. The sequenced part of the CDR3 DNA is TGTGCCAGCAGTCGCGGTCCTTCTACCTACGAG.

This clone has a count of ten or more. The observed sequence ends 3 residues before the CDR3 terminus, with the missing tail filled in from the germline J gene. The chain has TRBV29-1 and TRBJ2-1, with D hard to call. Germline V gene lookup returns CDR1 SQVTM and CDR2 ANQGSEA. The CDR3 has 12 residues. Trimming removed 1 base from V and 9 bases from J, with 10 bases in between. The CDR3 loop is CSVEAYKLEQFF. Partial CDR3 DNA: TGCAGCGTTGAAGCGTATAAGCTTGAG.